One TCR beta chain is described in this entry. Looked up from germline, CDR1 is LGHDT and CDR2 is YNNKEL (reference sequence). V was trimmed by 1 base and J by 5 bases, leaving 12 bases between them. The CDR3 is made up of 15 amino acids. Original handling: Reference gene primer amplification yielded estimated nucleated cell counts. The assay was immunoSEQ multiplex PCR, and TCRdb's table has in-frame clones only and misses some. That table supplies the V and J calls and clone size; D and trimming were determined from the DNA. The sample lists roughly 110,000 clones; about 64% were seen once. The data were obtained in a study of blood T cell repertoires in COVID-19. Turning to the study itself: Both acute and convalescent COVID-19 samples were obtained from the United States, Italy and Spain. Sample material is recorded as cDNA or gDNA derived from T cells, B-cell-depleted T cells, or PBMCs.

The sequence came from a human donor with acute or convalescent COVID-19. The donor label of this sample is uncertain. The sequenced material came from peripheral blood. The V and J genes are TRBV3-1 (or the pseudogene TRBV3-2) and TRBJ2-1; D may be TRBD1 (6 bases). The CDR3 sequence is CASSQGQGSHNEQFF. DNA of the CDR3: TGTGCCAGCAGCCAAGGTCAGGGGTCGCACAATGAGCAGTTCTTC.